Following are 31 T cell receptor beta chains from one sample sequenced in a study of radiation and T cells in renal cell carcinoma. The method was immunoSEQ multiplex PCR; TCRdb's version includes in-frame clones alone and lacks a portion of them. This sample yields around 180,000 clones, of which about 88% are seen a single time; 11% belongs to the top ten. As for time point: blood 4 weeks post-SBRT, at nephrectomy. Treatment described: 15 Gy SBRT to primary tumor, nephrectomy 4 weeks later. The source material was blood, sampled from a patient whose treatment included radiotherapy and nephrectomy. The receptors derive from a woman in her 50s with renal cell carcinoma.

The J gene is TRBJ2-7, the V gene TRBV6-5; TRBD1 might be the D (5 bases). V was trimmed by 2 bases and J by 0 bases, leaving 11 bases between them. Per germline, CDR1 MNHEY and CDR2 SVGAGI. The CDR3 runs to 15 residues. CDR3 loop: CASSYGERGSYEQYF. DNA of the CDR3: TGTGCCAGCAGTTACGGGGAAAGGGGCTCCTACGAGCAGTACTTC.

This sequence joins TRBV7-3 and TRBJ2-2, with TRBD2 matching 11 bases. This CDR3 has 14 amino acids. CDR1 and CDR2 from the germline V gene are SGHTA and FQGTGA. The V and J ends lost 3 bases and 9 bases, in that order; junction bases with no gene match: 3. The CDR3 DNA reads TGTGCCAGCAGCTTTAGCGGGGGGGCGCGGGAGCTGTTTTTT. Its protein product is CASSFSGGARELFF.

This clone showed up just a few times. The chain is built from TRBV27 and TRBJ2-5, with a tentative D call TRBD1 (5 bases). The CDR3 length is 12 residues. The V end lost 5 bases, the J end lost 4 bases, and 8 bases lay between the germline ends. Germline V gene sequence: CDR1 MNHEY, CDR2 SMNVEV (reference sequence). The CDR3 sequence is CASSGAGETQYF. The CDR3 region has the DNA TGTGCCAGCAGTGGGGCAGGAGAGACCCAGTACTTC.

The V and J genes are TRBV30 and TRBJ2-3; D is ambiguous. V lost 3 bases and J lost 0, with 7 bases in between. There are 13 residues in the CDR3. Germline loops: CDR1 GTSNPN, CDR2 SVGIG (reference sequence). CDR3 sequence: CAWRGPSTDTQYF. In nucleotides, the CDR3 is TGTGCCTGGAGAGGTCCTAGCACAGATACGCAGTATTTT.

CDR3 region: CASSLGGGKPTNEKLFF. The CDR3 DNA sequence: TGCGCCAGCAGCTTGGGAGGGGGGAAACCAACTAATGAAAAACTGTTTTTT. V gene TRBV5-1 combines with J gene TRBJ1-4; TRBD1 is a possible D gene (6 bases). CDR1 and CDR2 from the germline V gene are SGHRS and YFSETQ. The CDR3 has 17 amino acids. Trimming shortened V by 0 bases and J by 0 bases, and 12 bases separated the two germline ends.

V is TRBV28 and J is TRBJ2-7; unclear D gene. This CDR3 is 13 amino acids long. The V end was cut by 5 bases, the J end by 4 bases, with 12 bases between. Germline V gene sequence: CDR1 MDHEN, CDR2 SYDVKM. This chain's CDR3 is CASSPRPNYEQYF. The CDR3 DNA follows: TGTGCCAGCAGTCCCAGACCGAATTACGAGCAGTACTTC.

Details on this clone: An end of the junction does not agree with germline; a read error may underlie this. The genes are TRBV7-7 and TRBJ1-2, with D possibly TRBD1 on 5 matching bases. The CDR3 extends over 13 amino acids. Germline CDR1 and CDR2: SSHAT and FNYEAQ (reference sequence). This CDR3 is CASSPGLGGGYTF. CDR3 nucleotides: TGTGCTAGCAGCCCCGGGCTCGGGGGGGGCTACACCTTC.

Regarding this clone: The identical CDR3 is also encoded by other nucleotide sequences in the sample. The V and J genes are TRBV6-1 and TRBJ2-7, with D possibly being TRBD1 or TRBD2 (5 bases each). The CDR3 has 14 amino acids. Trimming removed 3 bases at V and 2 bases at J, with 11 bases between. Germline V gene data show CDR1 as MNHNS and CDR2 as SASEGT. The CDR3 loop is CASSDTGRTYEQYF. CDR3 DNA: TGTGCCAGCAGTGACACGGGGCGTACCTACGAGCAGTACTTC.

This sequence joins TRBV7-8 and TRBJ2-1; 8 bases agree with TRBD2. V lost 1 base, J lost 3 bases, and 5 bases stayed unmatched. The germline V gene encodes CDR1 SGHVS and CDR2 FQNEAQ. This CDR3 has 16 amino acids. The CDR3 DNA follows: TGTGCCAGCAGCTTAGTCAGGCGGGGGGACTACAATGAGCAGTTCTTC. This translates into CASSLVRRGDYNEQFF. Together with reference TRBV7-8 and TRBJ2-1, the CDR3 gives the full variable domain: GAGVSQSPRYKVAKRGQDVALRCDPISGHVSLFWYQQALGQGPEFLTYFQNEAQLDKSGLPSDRFFAERPEGSVSTLKIQRTQQEDSAVYLCASSLVRRGDYNEQFFGPGTRLTVL.

The chain couples TRBV7-6 to TRBJ1-4; no firm D call. The germline V and J ends were trimmed by 5 bases and 7 bases, with 11 bases remaining between them. Per the germline V gene, CDR1 is SGHVS and CDR2 is FNYEAQ. This CDR3 region has 13 residues. This chain's CDR3 is CASSLGRGEKLFF. For the CDR3, the DNA is TGTGCCAGCAGCCTAGGACGAGGTGAAAAACTGTTTTTT.

Comment on this clone: An end of the junction does not agree with germline; a read error may underlie this. The sample carries other DNA sequences with the same CDR3. The rearrangement uses TRBV7-7 and TRBJ2-2, with TRBD2 matching 8 bases. The CDR3 contains 13 residues. Germline V gene data show CDR1 as SSHAT and CDR2 as FNYEAQ (reference sequence). The CDR3 loop is CASSLAGTGELFF. The CDR3 coding sequence is TGTGCTAGCAGCTTAGCGGGGACCGGGGAGCTGTTTTTT.

The genes are TRBV5-1 and TRBJ2-7; tentative D call: TRBD2 (6 bases). The CDR3 contains 13 residues. Germline V gives CDR1 SGHRS, CDR2 YFSETQ. The V end was cut by 0 bases, the J end by 5 bases, with 9 bases between. This CDR3 is CASSLGSGDEQYF. As DNA, the CDR3 is TGCGCCAGCAGCTTGGGGTCGGGAGACGAGCAGTACTTC.

Details on this clone: The same CDR3 also results from other DNA sequences found in this sample. V and J are TRBV18 and TRBJ1-1; D is ambiguous. Per germline, CDR1 KGHSH and CDR2 LQKENI. With 2 bases removed from V and 2 bases from J, the gap between germline ends came to 6 bases. The CDR3 has 13 amino acids. The CDR3 spells CASSPTGNTEAFF. As DNA, the CDR3 is TGTGCCAGCTCACCAACGGGAAACACTGAAGCTTTCTTT.

This chain connects TRBV9 to TRBJ1-6; D unresolved. This CDR3 is built from 15 residues. Germline V gives CDR1 SGDLS, CDR2 YYNGEE. V was shortened by 0 bases and J by 7 bases, with 11 bases between the two germline ends. The CDR3 loop is CASSVARATNSPLHF. The CDR3 nucleotides are TGTGCCAGCAGCGTAGCACGGGCGACAAATTCACCCCTCCACTTT.

V gene TRBV6-6 combines with J gene TRBJ1-4, with D unclear. Trimming shortened V by 5 bases and J by 7 bases, and 20 bases separated the two germline ends. Germline CDR1 MNHNY, CDR2 SVGAGI (reference sequence). CDR3 length: 16 residues. CDR3 DNA: TGTGCCAGCAGTGCAACATTGGAGCGGATTAGTGAAAAACTGTTTTTT. Translating it yields CASSATLERISEKLFF.

The genes are TRBV9 and TRBJ2-3; either TRBD1 or TRBD2 may supply D (5 bases each). Trimming cost V 0 bases and J 0 bases, with 11 bases left between them. The CDR3 loop spans 16 amino acids. Per germline, CDR1 SGDLS and CDR2 YYNGEE. CDR3 protein: CASSVEGTPSTDTQYF. CDR3 DNA: TGTGCCAGCAGCGTAGAGGGGACCCCTAGCACAGATACGCAGTATTTT.

This sequence joins TRBV6-5 and TRBJ1-4; D is ambiguous. Trimming left V 5 bases short and J 4 bases short, with 14 bases between. Germline CDR1 reads MNHEY; CDR2 reads SVGAGI. CDR3 length: 15 residues. CDR3 amino acids: CASSTREGFNEKLFF. CDR3 DNA: TGTGCCAGCAGTACCAGAGAGGGTTTTAATGAAAAACTGTTTTTT.

The genes are TRBV4-2 and TRBJ2-1; TRBD2 matches 8 bases. Germline lookup yields CDR1 LGHNA and CDR2 YNFKEQ. Trimming at V came to 0 bases and at J to 2 bases, leaving 6 bases not matched to a gene. The CDR3 contains 17 residues. The CDR3 loop is CASSQDSSGGAYNEQFF. The CDR3 DNA follows: TGTGCCAGCAGCCAAGACTCGTCCGGGGGGGCCTACAATGAGCAGTTCTTC.

This clone was observed once. This chain links TRBV6-5 with TRBJ1-2; 8 bases line up with TRBD1. Per the germline V gene, CDR1 is MNHEY and CDR2 is SVGAGI. CDR3 length: 12 residues. The ends lost 5 bases at V and 13 bases at J; junction bases unmatched: 9. CDR3 DNA sequence: TGTGCCAGCAGTCCTGGACAGGGTGGTATCACCTTC. It encodes CASSPGQGGITF.

With respect to this clone: This sample includes further DNA sequences coding for the same CDR3. The J gene is TRBJ1-1, the V gene TRBV6-5; D perhaps matches TRBD1 (6 bases). Deletions cut 7 bases from V and 4 bases from J, with 13 bases between. CDR3 length: 13 residues. Germline values: CDR1 MNHEY, CDR2 SVGAGI. In DNA form, the CDR3 reads TGTGCCAGCAACCTACAGGGTTCCACTGAAGCTTTCTTT. Protein product: CASNLQGSTEAFF.

The chain couples TRBV30 to TRBJ1-4; D ambiguous. The CDR3 runs 18 residues. Trimming pared 2 bases from V and 6 bases from J, leaving 25 bases between. Germline V gene data show CDR1 as GTSNPN and CDR2 as SVGIG (reference sequence). This CDR3 is CAWSPGLFIKPEDEKLFF. The CDR3 DNA sequence: TGTGCCTGGAGTCCTGGGTTATTTATTAAACCGGAGGATGAAAAACTGTTTTTT.

The chain links TRBV4-2 to TRBJ2-7, with no clear D. This CDR3 comprises 15 residues. Germline V lookup: CDR1 LGHNA, CDR2 YNFKEQ. The V and J ends lost 0 bases and 4 bases respectively, with 13 bases between them. The CDR3 region has the DNA TGTGCCAGCAGCCAAGAACGCGACGGATATTACGAGCAGTACTTC. Translation: CASSQERDGYYEQYF.

This rearrangement joins TRBV30 to TRBJ1-6; possible D gene TRBD1, 5 bases. The CDR3 consists of 15 residues. Trimming shortened V by 0 bases and J by 6 bases, and 12 bases separated the two germline ends. Germline lookup yields CDR1 GTSNPN and CDR2 SVGIG (reference sequence). CDR3 coding DNA: TGTGCCTGGAGTGTAATGGGGGATGGTAATTCACCCCTCCACTTT. Translating gives CAWSVMGDGNSPLHF.

This rearrangement joins TRBV21-1 to TRBJ1-6. TRBV21-1 is noted as a pseudogene. CDR3 size: 15 residues. CDR3 in DNA: TGTGCCAGCGGACAAGCGGGACGGGAGTATTCACCCCTCCACTTT. Translating it yields CASGQAGREYSPLHF.

The chain is built from TRBV2 and TRBJ2-3; 9 nucleotides line up with TRBD2. From germline, CDR1 is SNHLY and CDR2 FYNNEI. This CDR3 contains 13 residues. The junction had 3 bases not matched to a gene; V was cut back by 9 bases and J by 2 bases. CDR3 region: CASTSGYTDTQYF. The CDR3 bases are TGTGCCAGTACTAGCGGGTACACAGATACGCAGTATTTT.

V usage is TRBV9 and J usage is TRBJ1-3; D is possibly TRBD1 (5 bases). CDR1 SGDLS and CDR2 YYNGEE come from the germline V gene. This CDR3 is 14 amino acids long. V gave up 0 bases and J gave up 9 bases, with 13 bases separating them. DNA for the CDR3: TGTGCCAGCAGCGTAGGAGTTACGGGGGGCACCATATATTTT. Encoded protein: CASSVGVTGGTIYF.

The rearrangement uses TRBV30 and TRBJ2-5; D remains ambiguous. Trimming shortened V by 4 bases and J by 2 bases, and 5 bases separated the two germline ends. Germline loops: CDR1 GTSNPN, CDR2 SVGIG (reference sequence). CDR3 size: 11 residues. The CDR3 region has the DNA TGTGCCTGGAAAGTACAAGAGACCCAGTACTTC. It is translated as CAWKVQETQYF.

V usage is TRBV5-1 and J usage is TRBJ1-2; D unclear. Germline CDR1 and CDR2: SGHRS and YFSETQ. V gave up 4 bases and J gave up 4 bases, with 11 bases separating them. This CDR3 comprises 13 residues. The CDR3 sequence: CASSADGSYGYTF. CDR3 bases: TGCGCCAGCAGCGCGGACGGTTCCTATGGCTACACCTTC. Supplemented by reference TRBV5-1 and TRBJ1-2, the full variable domain reads KAGVTQTPRYLIKTRGQQVTLSCSPISGHRSVSWYQQTPGQGLQFLFEYFSETQRNKGNFPGRFSGRQFSNSRSEMNVSTLELGDSALYLCASSADGSYGYTFGSGTRLTVV.

The CDR3 coding sequence is TGTGCCAGCAGTTACCGGGACAGCACAGATACGCAGTATTTT. Translating gives CASSYRDSTDTQYF. This chain connects TRBV6-5 to TRBJ2-3, with D perhaps matching TRBD1 or TRBD2 (5 bases each). V was clipped by 2 bases and J by 0 bases, with 6 bases between them. The CDR3 consists of 14 residues. CDR1 is MNHEY and CDR2 is SVGAGI in the germline V gene.

This clone appeared once. This rearrangement joins TRBV7-2 to TRBJ1-1; D is perhaps TRBD1 (5 bases). V lost 1 base to trimming and J lost 4 bases, with 10 bases between them. The CDR3 extends over 14 amino acids. The germline gives CDR1 SGHTA, CDR2 FQGNSA. This chain's CDR3 is CASSLEGVGTEAFF. Here the CDR3 DNA reads TGTGCCAGCAGCTTAGAAGGGGTCGGCACTGAAGCTTTCTTT.

This chain connects TRBV6-6 to TRBJ1-5; D is ambiguous. The CDR3 has 14 residues. Germline V gene sequence: CDR1 MNHNY, CDR2 SVGAGI (reference sequence). Trimming stripped 9 bases from V and 0 bases from J, with 12 bases between. CDR3 DNA: TGTGCCAGTATGTTTGATAATAGCAATCAGCCCCAGCATTTT. This codes for CASMFDNSNQPQHF.